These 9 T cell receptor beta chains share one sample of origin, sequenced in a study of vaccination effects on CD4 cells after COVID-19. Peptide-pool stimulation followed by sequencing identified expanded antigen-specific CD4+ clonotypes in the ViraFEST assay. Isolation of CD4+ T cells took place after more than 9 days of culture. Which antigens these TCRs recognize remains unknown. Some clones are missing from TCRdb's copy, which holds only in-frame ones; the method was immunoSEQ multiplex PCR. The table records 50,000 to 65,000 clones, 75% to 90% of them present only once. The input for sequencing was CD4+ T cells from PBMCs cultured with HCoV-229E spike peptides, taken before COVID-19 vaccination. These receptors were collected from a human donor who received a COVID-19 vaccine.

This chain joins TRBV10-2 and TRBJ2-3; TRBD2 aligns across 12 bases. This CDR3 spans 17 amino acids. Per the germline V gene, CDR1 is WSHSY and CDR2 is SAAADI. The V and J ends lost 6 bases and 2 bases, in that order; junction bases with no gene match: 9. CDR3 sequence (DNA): TGCGCCAGCAGCGAGGGGAGGACTAGCGGGACCACAGATACGCAGTATTTT. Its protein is CASSEGRTSGTTDTQYF.

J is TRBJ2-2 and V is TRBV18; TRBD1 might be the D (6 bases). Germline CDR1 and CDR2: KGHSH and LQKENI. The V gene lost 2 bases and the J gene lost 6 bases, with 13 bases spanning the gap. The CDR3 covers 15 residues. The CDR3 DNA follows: TGTGCCAGCTCACCAAACAGGGACACCCCCGGGGAGCTGTTTTTT. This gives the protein CASSPNRDTPGELFF.

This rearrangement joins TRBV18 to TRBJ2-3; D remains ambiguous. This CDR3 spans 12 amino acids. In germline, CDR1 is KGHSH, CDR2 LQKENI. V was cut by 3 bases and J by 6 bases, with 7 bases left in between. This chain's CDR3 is CASSPRMDTQYF. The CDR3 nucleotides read TGTGCCAGCTCACCTAGAATGGATACGCAGTATTTT. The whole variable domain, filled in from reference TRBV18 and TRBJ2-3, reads NAGVMQNPRHLVRRRGQEARLRCSPMKGHSHVYWYRQLPEEGLKFMVYLQKENIIDESGMPKERFSAEFPKEGPSILRIQQVVRGDSAAYFCASSPRMDTQYFGPGTRLTVL.

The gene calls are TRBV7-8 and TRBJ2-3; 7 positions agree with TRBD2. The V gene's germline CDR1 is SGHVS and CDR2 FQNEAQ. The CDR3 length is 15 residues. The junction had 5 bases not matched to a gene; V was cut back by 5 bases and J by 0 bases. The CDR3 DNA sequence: TGTGCCAGCAGCCTACTAGCGCATAGCACAGATACGCAGTATTTT. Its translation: CASSLLAHSTDTQYF.

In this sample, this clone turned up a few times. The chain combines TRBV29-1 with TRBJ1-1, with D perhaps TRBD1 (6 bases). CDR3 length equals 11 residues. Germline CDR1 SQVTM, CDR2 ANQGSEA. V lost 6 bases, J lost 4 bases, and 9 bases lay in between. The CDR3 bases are TGCAGCGTCATGACAGGCACTGAAGCTTTCTTT. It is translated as CSVMTGTEAFF.

CDR3 region: CASSPTGSPYEQYV. The DNA for the CDR3 is TGTGCCAGCAGCCCGACAGGGTCCCCCTACGAGCAGTACGTC. The V call is TRBV7-8, the J call TRBJ2-7; TRBD1 matches 7 bases. Per the germline V gene, CDR1 is SGHVS and CDR2 is FQNEAQ. The V gene end was trimmed by 5 bases and the J gene end by 2 bases; junction bases not matched to a gene: 6. The CDR3 covers 14 residues.

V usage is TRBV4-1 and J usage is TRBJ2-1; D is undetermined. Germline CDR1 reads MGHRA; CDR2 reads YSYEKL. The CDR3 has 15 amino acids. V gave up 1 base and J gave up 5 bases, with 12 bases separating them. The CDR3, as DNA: TGCGCCAGCAGCCAAGCTGCAGCCAGGAACAATGAGCAGTTCTTC. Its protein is CASSQAAARNNEQFF.

The CDR3 is CASSPKRGRSTDTQYF. The CDR3 coding sequence is TGTGCCAGCAGCCCTAAGCGGGGGAGAAGCACAGATACGCAGTATTTT. The V gene is TRBV3-1 (or the pseudogene TRBV3-2), the J gene TRBJ2-3; 8 bases agree with TRBD2. This CDR3 comprises 16 residues. Germline V gene lookup returns CDR1 LGHDT and CDR2 YNNKEL (reference sequence). V shed 4 bases and J 0 bases; nucleotides not matched to a gene: 6.

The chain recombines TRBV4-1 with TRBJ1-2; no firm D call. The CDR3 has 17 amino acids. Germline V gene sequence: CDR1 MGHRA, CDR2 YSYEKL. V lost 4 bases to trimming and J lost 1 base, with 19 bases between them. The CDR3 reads CASSPRKREDFNYGYTF. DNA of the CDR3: TGCGCCAGCAGCCCGCGGAAACGAGAAGATTTTAACTATGGCTACACCTTC.